This TCR beta chain came from a study of CD8+CD57+ T cells in acquired aplastic anemia. Background on the study: DNA per sorted CD4+ or CD8+ sample ranged about 0.19 to 30 ug, averaging around 3 ug. General observations from the study: Roughly 27 shared CD8+ CDR3s appeared highly expressed within patients' immunodominant clones. Significant differences in CD8+ Simpson's diversity were not observed between patients and controls.

V was trimmed by 5 bases and J by 4 bases, leaving 12 bases between them. In germline, CDR1 is LNHDA, CDR2 SQIVND (reference sequence). CDR3 size: 14 residues. TCR beta VDJ and CDR3 profiling used genomic DNA as template. TCRdb reprocessed the reads via MiXCR and lists one record per CDR3 protein. The sample contains 160,000 or so distinct CDR3 sequences, 45% to 50% of which appear only once. Individuals selected for sequencing had exhibited CD8+CD57+ cell expansion on flow cytometry. Patient blood was sampled before any therapy had been received. This clonotype was seen more than once but under ten times. As yet, its antigen is unknown.

The sample comprised sorted CD4+, CD8+, or CD8+CD57+ T cells (not recorded which) from PBMCs. The V call is TRBV19, the J call TRBJ2-1; no firm D call. The clonotype comes from a human donor with aplastic anemia. CDR3 in amino acids: CASSPTTVYNEQFF. CDR3 nucleotides: TGTGCCAGTAGTCCGACGACGGTTTACAATGAGCAGTTCTTC.